The 29 T cell receptor beta chains reported below all come from one sample, sequenced in a study of blood T cell repertoires in COVID-19 (dated by TCRdb to about 2020). Library method: the immunoSEQ multiplex PCR assay. The immuneACCESS repertoire file appears here via TCRdb, limited to in-frame rearrangements. These files lack a portion of the clones; in checked studies, under half of the deficit traces to unresolved V genes, and the cause of the others is not known. This sample lists 310,000 or so clones; around nine tenths were detected once. The ten top clones hold 1% of the sample. The sequenced material came from peripheral blood. These receptors all stem from a man aged 45 to 65 with active or convalescent COVID-19.

In this sample, this clone turned up a few times. CDR3 sequence: CASSFPGGDGYTF. CDR3 bases: TGTGCCAGCAGTTTTCCAGGGGGCGATGGCTACACCTTC. V is TRBV28 and J is TRBJ1-2; 8 nucleotides align to TRBD1. The CDR3 loop spans 13 amino acids. CDR1 and CDR2 (germline): MDHEN, SYDVKM. Losses at the gene ends were 3 bases for V and 6 bases for J; bases not matched to a gene: 3.

This clone turned up a few times. The gene calls are TRBV6-5 and TRBJ2-1; TRBD1 is a possible D gene (6 bases). Per germline, CDR1 MNHEY and CDR2 SVGAGI. CDR3 size: 14 residues. The CDR3 DNA reads as TGTGCAGTGAAAAGCACAGGGTCCGACAATGAGCAGTTCTTC. Translation: CAVKSTGSDNEQFF.

This clone has only one observation. The rearrangement joins TRBV11-2 to TRBJ2-2; D is undetermined. This CDR3 has 12 residues. Trimming stripped 5 bases from V and 11 bases from J, with 12 bases between. Germline V lookup: CDR1 SGHAT, CDR2 FQNNGV. The CDR3 bases are TGTGCCAGCAGCCGCGACAAGTCCGAGCTGTTTTTT. It yields the protein CASSRDKSELFF.

CDR3 in amino acids: CASRGGVHRDPRGYTF. CDR3 nucleotide sequence: TGTGCCAGCCGAGGGGGCGTACACAGGGACCCGAGGGGCTACACCTTC. V is TRBV5-6 and J is TRBJ1-2, with 7 bases aligning to TRBD1. Germline V CDR1 and CDR2: SGHDT, YYEEEE. This CDR3 comprises 16 residues. V shed 7 bases, J shed 8 bases, and the junction held 20 bases outside the gene matches.

The chain is built from TRBV24-1 and TRBJ2-2, with a tentative D call TRBD2 (5 bases). The CDR3 is 15 residues long. Germline lookup yields CDR1 KGHDR and CDR2 SFDVKD. Trimming stripped 0 bases from V and 5 bases from J, with 9 bases between. The DNA for the CDR3 is TGTGCCACCAGTGATTTGCAATCGGGGACCGGGGAGCTGTTTTTT. This translates into CATSDLQSGTGELFF.

The chain employs TRBV28 and TRBJ2-7, with 8 positions matching TRBD2. Trimming removed 5 bases from V and 2 bases from J; junction bases left unmatched: 5. Germline CDR1 MDHEN, CDR2 SYDVKM. The CDR3 is 14 residues long. Written as DNA, the CDR3 is TGTGCCAGCAGTCTTACGGGGGGGGCCTACGAGCAGTACTTC. Translated: CASSLTGGAYEQYF.

CDR3 region: CASSGTSGREYNEQFF. The CDR3 DNA reads TGTGCCAGCAGTGGGACTAGCGGGAGGGAGTACAATGAGCAGTTCTTC. This chain uses TRBV2 with TRBJ2-1; 15 bases match TRBD2. J gave up 4 bases and V 4 bases, and 2 bases lay outside the gene matches. Germline-derived CDR1 and CDR2 are SNHLY and FYNNEI. This CDR3 has 16 residues. The entire variable domain, with the rest obtained from reference TRBV2 and TRBJ2-1, is as follows: EPEVTQTPSHQVTQMGQEVILRCVPISNHLYFYWYRQILGQKVEFLVSFYNNEISEKSEIFDDQFSVERPDGSNFTLKIRSTKLEDSAMYFCASSGTSGREYNEQFFGPGTRLTVL.

This chain uses TRBV5-4 with TRBJ2-3, with 8 bases lining up with TRBD2. Trimming cost V 5 bases and J 0 bases; bases outside gene matches: 14. This CDR3 has 18 amino acids. Looked up from germline, CDR1 is SGHNT and CDR2 is YYREEE (reference sequence). CDR3 bases: TGTGCCAGCAGACCCACACTAGCGGTGAGCACTAGCACAGATACGCAGTATTTT. It specifies CASRPTLAVSTSTDTQYF.

This chain links TRBV10-3 with TRBJ1-2; D unresolved. V lost 2 bases, J lost 8 bases, and 12 bases lay in between. The CDR3 covers 13 residues. Germline V gene lookup returns CDR1 ENHRY and CDR2 SYGVKD. CDR3 sequence (DNA): TGTGCCATCAGTGAGAAAGGAGCACTCGGCTACACCTTC. As protein: CAISEKGALGYTF.

V gene TRBV5-1 combines with J gene TRBJ2-6; D call uncertain. Germline V gives CDR1 SGHRS, CDR2 YFSETQ. V lost 0 bases, J lost 3 bases, and 7 bases lay in between. The CDR3 covers 15 residues. The CDR3: CASSLDFGGANVLTF. The CDR3 DNA sequence: TGCGCCAGCAGCTTGGACTTTGGTGGGGCCAACGTCCTGACTTTC.

The chain employs TRBV30 and TRBJ1-4; a possible D gene is TRBD1 (5 bases). The CDR3 has 13 residues. Trimming cost V 2 bases and J 4 bases, with 8 bases left between them. Germline V gene sequence: CDR1 GTSNPN, CDR2 SVGIG (reference sequence). CDR3 loop: CAWSLGLNEKLFF. The CDR3 coding sequence is TGTGCCTGGAGTCTGGGACTTAATGAAAAACTGTTTTTT.

The chain joins TRBV11-2 to TRBJ1-3, with no clear D. V lost 5 bases, J lost 4 bases, and 15 bases lay in between. Germline V gives CDR1 SGHAT, CDR2 FQNNGV. This CDR3 spans 15 amino acids. Here the CDR3 DNA reads TGTGCCAGCAGCCGGTACGGGAGTGGGGGAAACACCATATATTTT. Translated, it gives CASSRYGSGGNTIYF.

The V gene is TRBV27, the J gene TRBJ1-2; weak D call: TRBD1 (6 bases). The length of the CDR3 is 16 residues. The germline gives CDR1 MNHEY, CDR2 SMNVEV (reference sequence). The V end was cut by 5 bases, the J end by 3 bases, with 19 bases between. CDR3 bases: TGTGCCAGCAGTCCAGGGGACGGATCCCTGGACTATGGCTACACCTTC. Its translation is CASSPGDGSLDYGYTF.

CDR3 sequence reads: CASSISGWSTGELFF. In DNA, the CDR3 is TGTGCCAGTAGTATCTCAGGGTGGTCCACCGGGGAGCTGTTTTTT. The chain employs TRBV19 and TRBJ2-2; D may be TRBD1 (5 bases). Trimming removed 3 bases from V and 4 bases from J, with 12 bases in between. The CDR3 has 15 amino acids. Per the germline V gene, CDR1 is LNHDA and CDR2 is SQIVND (reference sequence).

The chain combines TRBV28 with TRBJ1-6, with 11 bases aligning to TRBD1. V was clipped by 10 bases and J by 9 bases; unmatched bases: 17. CDR1 and CDR2 (germline): MDHEN, SYDVKM. The CDR3 runs 17 residues. DNA of the CDR3: TGTGCCACCCAAACCCCCGCTGGACAGGGGGCATCTTCACCCCTCCACTTT. This codes for CATQTPAGQGASSPLHF.

The chain uses TRBV6-2 or TRBV6-3 and TRBJ2-6; 9 bases align to TRBD1. The V gene end was trimmed by 4 bases and the J gene end by 0 bases; junction bases not matched to a gene: 10. The CDR3 is 19 amino acids. CDR1 MNHEY and CDR2 SVGEGT come from the germline V gene. The CDR3 region has the DNA TGTGCCAGCAGTTCCCCCGGGGGACAGGGTTTCTCTGGGGCCAACGTCCTGACTTTC. Its protein product is CASSSPGGQGFSGANVLTF.

The V and J genes are TRBV10-3 and TRBJ2-6; D may be TRBD2 (6 bases). With 4 bases removed from V and 1 base from J, the gap between germline ends came to 11 bases. The CDR3 is made up of 16 amino acids. CDR1 and CDR2 (germline): ENHRY, SYGVKD. The CDR3 DNA is TGTGCCATCAGTGCTGGCGGAGGGTCTGGGGCCAACGTCCTGACTTTC. This encodes CAISAGGGSGANVLTF.

The rearrangement uses TRBV10-2 and TRBJ1-3; D is uncertain. Germline V CDR1 and CDR2: WSHSY, SAAADI. The length of the CDR3 is 15 residues. The ends were cut back, 1 base at V and 2 bases at J, with 9 bases in the middle. The DNA of the CDR3 is TGCGCCAGCAGTGAGTGGAGTACGGCTGGAAACACCATATATTTT. Translating gives CASSEWSTAGNTIYF.

The rearrangement joins TRBV6-5 to TRBJ1-5; 7 positions agree with TRBD1. CDR3 size: 13 residues. The germline gives CDR1 MNHEY, CDR2 SVGAGI. V lost 7 bases to trimming and J lost 3 bases; unmatched junction nucleotides: 3. CDR3 DNA sequence: TGTGCCAGCACGGACAGGTTCAATCAGCCCCAGCATTTT. Translated: CASTDRFNQPQHF.

The chain combines TRBV5-1 with TRBJ1-1; maybe TRBD1 (5 bases). The CDR3 has 15 amino acids. Deletions cut 4 bases from V and 1 base from J, with 14 bases between. From germline, CDR1 is SGHRS and CDR2 YFSETQ. The CDR3 region is CASSGVLGANTEAFF. The CDR3 DNA sequence: TGCGCCAGCAGCGGGGTTTTAGGGGCGAACACTGAAGCTTTCTTT.

The V gene is TRBV2, the J gene TRBJ1-2; TRBD1 matches 7 bases. Trimming removed 8 bases from V and 14 bases from J; junction bases left unmatched: 8. CDR1 is SNHLY, CDR2 FYNNEI, per germline. The CDR3 extends over 10 amino acids. The CDR3 here is CASLQGDTTF. The CDR3, as DNA: TGTGCCAGCCTCCAGGGGGACACGACCTTC. The whole variable domain, remainder taken from reference TRBV2 and TRBJ1-2, is EPEVTQTPSHQVTQMGQEVILRCVPISNHLYFYWYRQILGQKVEFLVSFYNNEISEKSEIFDDQFSVERPDGSNFTLKIRSTKLEDSAMYFCASLQGDTTFGSGTRLTVV.

The chain recombines TRBV19 with TRBJ1-6; 9 bases are shared with TRBD1. CDR1 and CDR2 (germline): LNHDA, SQIVND (reference sequence). The CDR3 consists of 14 residues. The V and J ends lost 5 bases and 8 bases, in that order; junction bases with no gene match: 4. As DNA, the CDR3 is TGTGCCAGTAGTGCGGACAGGGGAGATTCACCCCTCCACTTT. Its protein product is CASSADRGDSPLHF.

The CDR3 loop reads CASRDRENQPQHF. The CDR3 DNA reads as TGTGCCAGCAGAGACAGGGAGAATCAGCCCCAGCATTTT. The chain links TRBV6-5 to TRBJ1-5; the match to TRBD1 covers 7 bases. Germline V lookup: CDR1 MNHEY, CDR2 SVGAGI. The CDR3 spans 13 residues. V lost 6 bases and J lost 4; bases outside the gene matches: 3.

This clone was observed a few times. The chain joins TRBV29-1 to TRBJ2-7; D perhaps matches TRBD2 (5 bases). The CDR3 consists of 13 residues. Germline V gene lookup returns CDR1 SQVTM and CDR2 ANQGSEA. Trimming cost V 1 base and J 2 bases, with 9 bases left between them. In nucleotides, the CDR3 is TGCAGCGTTGAAGTTCGGGGTCCCTACGAGCAGTACTTC. Translated: CSVEVRGPYEQYF.

The chain joins TRBV28 to TRBJ1-6; 7 bases agree with TRBD1. J lost 4 bases, V lost 3 bases, and 3 bases had no gene match. Germline loops: CDR1 MDHEN, CDR2 SYDVKM. CDR3 length: 15 residues. CDR3 sequence reads: CASSLSGGYNSPLHF. The DNA for the CDR3 is TGTGCCAGCAGTTTGTCAGGGGGTTATAATTCACCCCTCCACTTT.

The V and J genes are TRBV7-6 and TRBJ2-1, with D maybe TRBD2 (6 bases). V lost 6 bases to trimming and J lost 5 bases, with 23 bases between them. The CDR3 extends over 17 amino acids. Germline CDR1 and CDR2: SGHVS and FNYEAQ. This CDR3 is CASSFIGGTRRHNEQFF. The CDR3 DNA follows: TGTGCCAGCAGTTTCATCGGGGGTACCCGTAGGCACAATGAGCAGTTCTTC.

V is TRBV10-3 and J is TRBJ2-2, with D maybe TRBD1 (5 bases). The germline gives CDR1 ENHRY, CDR2 SYGVKD. The CDR3 loop spans 16 amino acids. The V and J ends lost 4 bases and 3 bases respectively, with 15 bases between them. For the CDR3, the DNA is TGTGCCATCAGTGTCAGGGAACTGGCGGACACCGGGGAGCTGTTTTTT. This gives the protein CAISVRELADTGELFF.

The chain links TRBV5-1 to TRBJ1-5, with 8 bases aligning to TRBD1. V trimming: 3 bases; J trimming: 4 bases; junction bases outside the gene matches: 6. The CDR3 extends over 15 amino acids. Germline V gene sequence: CDR1 SGHRS, CDR2 YFSETQ. The CDR3 nucleotides read TGCGCCAGCAGCTGGGGGACAGGTACAAATCAGCCCCAGCATTTT. This sequence encodes CASSWGTGTNQPQHF.

The chain couples TRBV24-1 to TRBJ2-7; 7 bases fit TRBD1. This CDR3 is built from 15 residues. V shed 3 bases and J 3 bases; nucleotides not matched to a gene: 7. Germline CDR1 KGHDR, CDR2 SFDVKD. The CDR3 DNA is TGTGCCACCAGTGATACCGGGACAGCCCGCTACGAGCAGTACTTC. Its translation: CATSDTGTARYEQYF.